These 25 T cell receptor beta chains came from one sample sequenced in a study of molecular identifiers for immune sequencing clone quantification. A single record per CDR3 protein comes from TCRdb applying MiXCR to the PCR reads. There are some 96,000 distinct CDR3 sequences in the sample; around 24% occur only once, and approximately 0.91% lies in the top ten. Sample: naive CD8+ T cells from blood, with Jurkat cell RNA spiked in. As to subset: FACS-sorted CD8+CD4-CCR7+CD45RA+ naive T cells. The origin of the receptors is a human donor in good health. Some libraries in this study had Jurkat cell RNA spiked in.

This clonotype was picked up many times. V usage is TRBV7-6 and J usage is TRBJ1-1; D might be TRBD1 (5 bases). V was pared by 4 bases and J by 3 bases, with 21 bases between. CDR1 and CDR2 (germline): SGHVS, FNYEAQ. This CDR3 is built from 17 residues. The CDR3 here is CASSSFSWRPRDTEAFF. Here the CDR3 DNA reads TGTGCCAGCAGCTCCTTCAGTTGGCGCCCCAGGGACACTGAAGCTTTCTTT.

The table lists this clonotype with many counts. The chain couples TRBV5-6 to TRBJ2-7, with 9 bases identical to TRBD2. Trimming took 1 base from V and 3 from J; bases not matched to a gene: 2. Germline lookup yields CDR1 SGHDT and CDR2 YYEEEE. CDR3 length: 14 amino acids. The CDR3 is CASSLIAGVYEQYF. CDR3 nucleotides: TGTGCCAGCAGCTTGATAGCGGGGGTCTACGAGCAGTACTTC.

Concerning this clonotype itself: A much bigger clone sits one base away, suggesting this may be a read error. The V call is TRBV7-9, the J call TRBJ2-3; D is tentatively TRBD1 or TRBD2 (6 bases each). CDR1 is SEHNR, CDR2 FQNEAQ, per germline (reference sequence). CDR3 length: 15 amino acids. In DNA form, the CDR3 reads TGTGCCAGCAGCCCTCCCGGGACTGAGACAGGTACGCAGTATTTT. The encoded protein is CASSPPGTETGTQYF.

This clonotype has only a few counts. This rearrangement joins TRBV7-8 to TRBJ1-2; D is unclear. V lost 5 bases, J lost 8 bases, and 24 bases lay in between. Per the germline V gene, CDR1 is SGHVS and CDR2 is FQNEAQ. CDR3 length equals 16 residues. The CDR3 sequence: CASSPPELGPLEGYTF. The CDR3 DNA is TGTGCCAGCAGCCCCCCCGAGCTCGGGCCGTTGGAGGGCTACACCTTC.

Of note for this clonotype: One junction end does not reproduce the germline sequence, and a read error may be involved. V is TRBV7-7 and J is TRBJ2-2, with D unclear. The CDR3 runs to 13 residues. Germline V gene lookup returns CDR1 SSHAT and CDR2 FNYEAQ (reference sequence). CDR3 sequence (DNA): TGTGCTAGCAGCCTTACAGTCACCGGGGAGCTGTTTTTT. Translation: CASSLTVTGELFF.

This clonotype has ten or more counts. This chain connects TRBV11-2 to TRBJ2-5; 8 nucleotides agree with TRBD1. This CDR3 is built from 15 residues. Losses at the gene ends were 5 bases for V and 1 base for J; bases not matched to a gene: 6. The germline V gene has CDR1 SGHAT and CDR2 FQNNGV. CDR3 sequence (DNA): TGTGCCAGCAGCCCGCGGACAGGGCCCCAAGAGACCCAGTACTTC. This gives the protein CASSPRTGPQETQYF. The variable domain in full, completed from reference TRBV11-2 and TRBJ2-5, reads EAGVAQSPRYKIIEKRQSVAFWCNPISGHATLYWYQQILGQGPKLLIQFQNNGVVDDSQLPKDRFSAERLKGVDSTLKIQPAKLEDSAVYLCASSPRTGPQETQYFGPGTRLLVL.

This clonotype was counted a few times. The CDR3 DNA follows: TGTGCCAGCAGCTTAGGGGCCAGTGAAGCTTTCTTT. Its protein product is CASSLGASEAFF. The chain carries TRBV11-3 and TRBJ1-1, with D uncertain. Trimming removed 1 base at V and 7 bases at J, with 7 bases between. The CDR3 is 12 residues long. Germline V gene sequence: CDR1 SGHNT, CDR2 YENEEA.

About this clonotype itself: Since a much larger clone is just one base distant, this may be a read error. The V gene is TRBV5-1, the J gene TRBJ1-1; 7 nucleotides line up with TRBD1. Germline CDR1 reads SGHRS; CDR2 reads YFSETQ. V shed 10 bases, J shed 2 bases, and the junction held 8 bases outside the gene matches. This CDR3 spans 13 amino acids. The CDR3 coding sequence is TGCGCCGCCAAGGACAGGCTTAACACTGAAGCTTTCTTT. Translation: CAAKDRLNTEAFF.

The sample holds many counts of this clonotype. J is TRBJ1-2 and V is TRBV6-5, with 9 bases identical to TRBD1. Germline CDR1 reads MNHEY; CDR2 reads SVGAGI. The length of the CDR3 is 17 residues. V gave up 1 base and J gave up 3 bases; unmatched junction bases: 9. CDR3 loop: CASSYWGTGPNDYGYTF. CDR3 coding DNA: TGTGCCAGCAGTTACTGGGGGACAGGGCCGAACGACTATGGCTACACCTTC.

This clonotype was counted only a few times. J is TRBJ2-2 and V is TRBV30; a possible D gene is TRBD2 (6 bases). CDR3 length: 13 residues. Deletions cut 4 bases from V and 5 bases from J, with 11 bases between. CDR1 GTSNPN and CDR2 SVGIG come from the germline V gene (reference sequence). CDR3 residues: CAWMLGGTGELFF. In DNA form, the CDR3 reads TGTGCCTGGATGTTGGGGGGAACCGGGGAGCTGTTTTTT. Full variable domain (outside the CDR3, taken from reference TRBV30 and TRBJ2-2): SQTIHQWPATLVQPVGSPLSLECTVEGTSNPNLYWYRQAAGRGLQLLFYSVGIGQISSEVPQNLSASRPQDRQFILSSKKLLLSDSGFYLCAWMLGGTGELFFGEGSRLTVL.

With respect to this clonotype: A much larger clone lies one base from this, so it may be a read error. The chain joins TRBV7-9 to TRBJ2-7; D might be TRBD1 or TRBD2, each matching 5 bases. The CDR3 has 12 amino acids. The germline V gene has CDR1 SEHNR and CDR2 FQNEAQ (reference sequence). V was pared by 8 bases and J by 5 bases, with 13 bases between. CDR3 in DNA: TGTGCCAGCGGGGACGAGCAGGACGAGCAGTACTTC. Translating it yields CASGDEQDEQYF.

As to this clonotype: A junction end diverges from the germline sequence, so it may reflect a read error. V and J are TRBV7-8 and TRBJ2-3; TRBD2 matches 10 bases. The CDR3 contains 16 residues. CDR1 SGHVS and CDR2 FQNEAQ come from the germline V gene. CDR3 amino acids: CASSLVASGGTDSQYF. CDR3 DNA: TGTGCCAGCAGCTTGGTGGCTAGCGGGGGAACAGATTCGCAGTATTTT.

As regards this clonotype: The germline gene is not matched at one end of the junction; a read error may be the cause. V and J are TRBV19 and TRBJ1-1; D is uncertain. The germline gives CDR1 LNHDA, CDR2 SQIVND (reference sequence). This CDR3 is 12 amino acids long. This CDR3 is CASSIGNTVAFF. CDR3 DNA: TGTGCCAGTAGTATCGGGAACACTGTAGCTTTCTTC.

The gene calls are TRBV27 and TRBJ2-1; TRBD2 matches 11 bases. The CDR3 is 15 amino acids. Losses at the gene ends were 6 bases for V and 4 bases for J; bases not matched to a gene: 5. Germline CDR1 is MNHEY and CDR2 is SMNVEV (reference sequence). CDR3 sequence reads: CASRISGRAYNEQFF. CDR3 in DNA: TGTGCCAGCAGAATTAGCGGGAGGGCATACAATGAGCAGTTCTTC.

This clonotype showed up just once. Being one base from a much bigger clone, this may be a read error. This chain connects TRBV20-1 to TRBJ1-3; a weak D match, TRBD1 (5 bases). CDR3 length equals 13 residues. The germline gives CDR1 DFQATT, CDR2 SNEGSKA (reference sequence). The CDR3 bases are TGCAGGGCAAGGACACCTACCGGAAACACCATATATTTT. Protein product: CRARTPTGNTIYF.

As regards this clonotype: This may come from a read error, since a much larger clone is one base off. Since the CDR3 does not end with the conserved phenylalanine or tryptophan, this likely comes from a read error. The chain links TRBV30 to TRBJ2-1, with D tentatively TRBD2 (6 bases). CDR3 length: 14 residues. V was clipped by 2 bases and J by 5 bases, with 13 bases between them. Germline assignment: CDR1 GTSNPN and CDR2 SVGIG (reference sequence). The DNA of the CDR3 is TGTGCCTGGAGTAGCAGGACTATCGACAATGAGCAGTTCTTA. Amino acid sequence: CAWSSRTIDNEQFL.

Notes on this clonotype: Just one base apart from a much larger clone, this may be a read error. The chain combines TRBV7-3 with TRBJ2-3; D unclear. The length of the CDR3 is 13 residues. CDR1 and CDR2 (germline): SGHTA, FQGTGA. For the CDR3, the DNA is TGTGCCAGCAGCCCAGAGAGCACAGATACGCATTATTTT. Its protein is CASSPESTDTHYF. Full variable domain (remainder filled in from reference TRBV7-3 and TRBJ2-3): GAGVSQTPSNKVTEKGKYVELRCDPISGHTALYWYRQSLGQGPEFLIYFQGTGAADDSGLPNDRFFAVRPEGSVSTLKIQRTERGDSAVYLCASSPESTDTHYFGPGTRLTVL.

This clonotype showed up many times. The chain couples TRBV5-4 to TRBJ2-7, with D unresolved. The CDR3 is made up of 14 amino acids. V gave up 4 bases and J gave up 0 bases, with 11 bases separating them. Germline CDR1 and CDR2: SGHNT and YYREEE (reference sequence). The CDR3 DNA reads as TGTGCCAGCAGCGGCGCAGGCTCCTCCTACGAGCAGTACTTC. Protein: CASSGAGSSYEQYF.

The sample holds a few counts of this clonotype. Given a much more abundant clone one base away, this may be a read error. The chain couples TRBV7-2 to TRBJ2-5; D not resolved. Germline V gene sequence: CDR1 SGHTA, CDR2 FQGNSA. The length of the CDR3 is 15 residues. Trimming removed 5 bases at V and 2 bases at J, with 15 bases between. The CDR3 protein is CASSIGLLRQETQYF. CDR3 bases: TGTGCCAGCAGCATAGGGCTACTTAGACAAGAGACCCAGTACTTC.

This clonotype was seen once. A much larger clone is a single base away; this may be a read error. V gene TRBV24-1 combines with J gene TRBJ2-7; D is perhaps TRBD1 (6 bases). Germline values: CDR1 KGHDR, CDR2 SFDVKD. There are 14 residues in the CDR3. CDR3 sequence reads: CATSESGDAYKQYF. The CDR3 DNA reads as TGTGCCACCAGTGAATCAGGGGACGCCTACAAGCAGTACTTC.

The table lists this clonotype with many counts. The V call is TRBV19, the J call TRBJ2-7, with 7 bases lining up with TRBD1. The CDR3 contains 16 residues. The junction had 11 bases not matched to a gene; V was cut back by 3 bases and J by 3 bases. Germline V lookup: CDR1 LNHDA, CDR2 SQIVND (reference sequence). CDR3 coding DNA: TGTGCCAGTAGTATGAGCTCACAGGGGAATATCTACGAGCAGTACTTC. Amino acids: CASSMSSQGNIYEQYF.

The chain is built from TRBV5-1 and TRBJ2-1, with a possible D match to TRBD2 (5 bases). The CDR3 extends over 14 amino acids. Per the germline V gene, CDR1 is SGHRS and CDR2 is YFSETQ. V lost 4 bases to trimming and J lost 5 bases, with 13 bases between them. CDR3 residues: CASSGSSGDNEQFF. CDR3 in DNA: TGCGCCAGCAGCGGGTCCTCCGGGGACAATGAGCAGTTCTTC.

This clonotype showed up many times. The rearrangement joins TRBV5-1 to TRBJ2-7, with 7 bases lining up with TRBD2. V lost 4 bases and J lost 2; bases outside the gene matches: 9. The CDR3 extends over 15 amino acids. From germline, CDR1 is SGHRS and CDR2 YFSETQ. The CDR3 bases are TGCGCCAGCAGCCCGGTCGCGGGGGTCACCTACGAGCAGTACTTC. Translating it yields CASSPVAGVTYEQYF.

Details on this clonotype: A read error may explain this, as a much larger clone is one base away. The chain combines TRBV4-3 with TRBJ1-1; D possibly corresponds to TRBD1 (6 bases). Trimming removed 0 bases from V and 0 bases from J, with 17 bases in between. Per the germline V gene, CDR1 is LGHNA and CDR2 is YSLEER. CDR3 length equals 18 residues. CDR3 region: CASSQDPFRQDLNTEAFF. The CDR3 DNA is TGCGCCAGCAGCCAAGACCCCTTCAGACAGGACCTGAACACTGAAGCTTTCTTT.

This clonotype was counted many times. The rearrangement links TRBV29-1 to TRBJ2-3; possibly TRBD2 for D (5 bases). This CDR3 comprises 14 residues. Germline lookup yields CDR1 SQVTM and CDR2 ANQGSEA. V gave up 7 bases and J gave up 2 bases, with 16 bases separating them. CDR3 region: CSGKRTSNTDTQYF. The CDR3, as DNA: TGCAGCGGCAAGAGAACTAGTAACACAGATACGCAGTATTTT.